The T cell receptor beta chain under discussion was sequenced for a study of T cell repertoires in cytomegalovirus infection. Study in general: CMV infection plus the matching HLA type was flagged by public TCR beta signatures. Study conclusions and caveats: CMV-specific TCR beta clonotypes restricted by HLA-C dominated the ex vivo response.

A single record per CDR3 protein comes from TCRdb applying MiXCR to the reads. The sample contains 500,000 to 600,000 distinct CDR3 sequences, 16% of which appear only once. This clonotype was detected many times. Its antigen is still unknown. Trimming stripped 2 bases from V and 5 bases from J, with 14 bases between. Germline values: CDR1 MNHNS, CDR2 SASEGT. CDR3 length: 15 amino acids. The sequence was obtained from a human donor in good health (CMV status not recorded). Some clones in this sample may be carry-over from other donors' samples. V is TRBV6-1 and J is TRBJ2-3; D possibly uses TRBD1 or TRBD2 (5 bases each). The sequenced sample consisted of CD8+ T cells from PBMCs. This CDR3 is CASSEYQGEGDTQYF. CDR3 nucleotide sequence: TGTGCCAGCAGTGAATACCAGGGCGAGGGAGATACGCAGTATTTT.